These 9 T cell receptor beta chains share one sample of origin, sequenced in a study of T cell responses to AZD1222 COVID-19 vaccine. The method was immunoSEQ multiplex PCR; TCRdb's version includes in-frame clones alone and lacks a portion of them. The table has 150,000 to 200,000 clones, roughly 92% seen once. The source material was peripheral blood, sampled on day 0 of AZD1222 vaccination. The receptors originated from an adult in good health.

This sequence joins TRBV19 and TRBJ1-5; D not certain. The germline gives CDR1 LNHDA, CDR2 SQIVND (reference sequence). The CDR3 is made up of 13 amino acids. Deletions cut 11 bases from V and 3 bases from J, with 14 bases between. CDR3 in DNA: TGTGCCTCCTCGGACGGGAACAATCAGCCCCAGCATTTT. The encoded protein is CASSDGNNQPQHF.

This clone was picked up one time. This chain uses TRBV10-3 with TRBJ1-4; D is perhaps TRBD1 (6 bases). The CDR3 contains 15 residues. Germline V CDR1 and CDR2: ENHRY, SYGVKD. V lost 3 bases, J lost 3 bases, and 11 bases lay in between. CDR3 region: CAISDSQGSNEKLFF. The CDR3 nucleotides are TGTGCCATCAGTGATTCACAGGGATCTAATGAAAAACTGTTTTTT.

This sequence joins TRBV19 and TRBJ1-3; D might be TRBD1 (6 bases). The CDR3 runs 16 residues. The germline V gene has CDR1 LNHDA and CDR2 SQIVND (reference sequence). V dropped 3 bases and J dropped 1 base, with 13 bases sitting between them. For the CDR3, the DNA is TGTGCCAGTAGTATTGGGACACCAAATTCTGGAAACACCATATATTTT. Amino acid sequence: CASSIGTPNSGNTIYF.

The chain is built from TRBV30 and TRBJ1-2; 8 nucleotides agree with TRBD1. The germline gives CDR1 GTSNPN, CDR2 SVGIG (reference sequence). The V gene end was trimmed by 3 bases and the J gene end by 0 bases; junction bases not matched to a gene: 9. The CDR3 is made up of 16 amino acids. The CDR3 coding sequence is TGTGCCTGGAGAAGGAAACAGGGGGGAGCTAACTATGGCTACACCTTC. This encodes CAWRRKQGGANYGYTF.

The chain is built from TRBV5-4 and TRBJ2-1; D is uncertain. Per germline, CDR1 SGHNT and CDR2 YYREEE (reference sequence). The CDR3 extends over 16 amino acids. V lost 4 bases to trimming and J lost 0 bases, with 14 bases between them. The CDR3 loop reads CASSRSAESSYNEQFF. CDR3 in DNA: TGTGCCAGCAGCAGAAGCGCAGAAAGCTCCTACAATGAGCAGTTCTTC.

The rearrangement joins TRBV6-1 to TRBJ1-5, with a weak D call TRBD1 (6 bases). Per the germline V gene, CDR1 is MNHNS and CDR2 is SASEGT. The CDR3 contains 15 residues. Trimming took off 0 bases at V and 5 bases at J, with 11 bases between the two ends. This chain's CDR3 is CASSEAGGPHQPQHF. The CDR3 DNA reads as TGTGCCAGCAGTGAAGCTGGGGGCCCCCATCAGCCCCAGCATTTT.

The chain has TRBV11-2 and TRBJ2-5; no definite D call. Germline V CDR1 and CDR2: SGHAT, FQNNGV. Trimming removed 2 bases from V and 4 bases from J, with 5 bases in between. The CDR3 has 12 residues. This chain's CDR3 is CASSLYTETQYF. The CDR3 DNA reads TGTGCCAGCAGCTTATATACAGAGACCCAGTACTTC.

The table lists this clone with many counts. The junction departs from germline at one end; a sequencing error may be responsible. This chain links TRBV6-1 with TRBJ1-1, with D possibly matching TRBD1 (6 bases). Germline V lookup: CDR1 MNHNS, CDR2 SASEGT. The CDR3 runs 16 residues. The CDR3 loop reads CASSEEGGRGDTEAFF. CDR3 in DNA: TGTGCCAGCAGCGAAGAGGGGGGTAGGGGAGACACTGAAGCTTTCTTT.

V gene TRBV9 combines with J gene TRBJ2-2; D gene ambiguous. Germline loops: CDR1 SGDLS, CDR2 YYNGEE. The CDR3 runs to 13 residues. V lost 1 base to trimming and J lost 7 bases, with 8 bases between them. The CDR3 loop is CASSVRLGGELFF. For the CDR3, the DNA is TGTGCCAGCAGCGTAAGGTTGGGCGGGGAGCTGTTTTTT.